Listed here is a single TCR beta chain. Looked up from germline, CDR1 is SGHNT and CDR2 is YENEEA. The CDR3 sequence is 13 residues long. Trimming took 6 bases from V and 5 from J, leaving 13 bases between them. These data originate in a study of blood T cell repertoires in COVID-19. Study at large: Whether acute or convalescent, the COVID-19 samples came from the United States, Italy and Spain.

Original handling: Quantification of nucleated cells was approximated via reference gene primer amplification. Some clones are missing from TCRdb's copy, which holds only in-frame ones; the method was immunoSEQ multiplex PCR. For V, J and clone size, that table is used; D and trimming come from the DNA. The sample comprises roughly 230,000 clones, about 85% of which are singletons, and about 6.9% rests with the top ten. The study recruited people aged roughly 18 to 100 years across some 23 US areas. Participants classified as exposed had met a COVID-19 case within 2 weeks before study entry. The chain joins TRBV11-3 to TRBJ1-1; weak D call: TRBD1 (6 bases). The sample comprised PBMCs or T cells enriched from blood (not recorded which). The sequence came from a woman aged 45-65 years who had been exposed to COVID-19. CDR3 sequence: CASSLTGWTEAFF. The CDR3 region has the DNA TGTGCCAGCAGTCTCACAGGGTGGACTGAAGCTTTCTTT.